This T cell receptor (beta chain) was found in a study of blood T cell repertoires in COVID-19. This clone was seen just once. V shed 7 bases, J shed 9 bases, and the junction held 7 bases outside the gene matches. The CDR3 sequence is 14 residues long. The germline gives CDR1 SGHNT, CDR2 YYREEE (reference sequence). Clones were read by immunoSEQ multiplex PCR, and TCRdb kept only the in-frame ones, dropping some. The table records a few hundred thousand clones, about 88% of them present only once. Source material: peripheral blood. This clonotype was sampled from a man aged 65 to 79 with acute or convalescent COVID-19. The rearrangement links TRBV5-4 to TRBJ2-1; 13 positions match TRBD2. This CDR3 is CASPTSGRLPEQFF. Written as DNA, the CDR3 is TGTGCCAGCCCGACTAGCGGGAGGCTCCCTGAGCAGTTCTTC.